Listed below are T cell receptor beta chains from one sample, sequenced in a study of blood T cells in healthy people across ages. TCRdb independently ran MiXCR on the 5' RACE reads; one entry per CDR3 protein. The table records about 400,000 distinct CDR3 sequences, about half of them present only once. The sequenced material came from blood. These receptors were taken from a man aged 55 to 70 in good health. The CDR3 runs from the conserved cysteine through the conserved F or W. The D gene is left open where the match is weak. A clone size is listed for some rows: how often the clone was seen (once, few, many), or a class if it is expanded.

- | few | TRBJ2-1 | TRBV7-3 | 16 | TGTGCCAGCAGCTTAAATAGCGGTTACTCCTACAATGAGCAGTTCTTC | CASSLNSGYSYNEQFF
- | - | TRBJ2-5 | TRBV24-1 | 12 | TGTGCCACCAGTGCACATGCGGAGACCCAGTACTTC | CATSAHAETQYF
- | - | TRBJ2-7 | TRBV29-1 | 13 | TGCAGCGTGAGGCGGGACAGTTACTACGAGCAGTACTTC | CSVRRDSYYEQYF
- | - | TRBJ2-1 | TRBV20-1 | 10 | TGCAGTGCTAGGTGGCGTCTCAAGTTCTTC | CSARWRLKFF
- | few | TRBJ2-3 | TRBV20-1 | 18 | TGCAGTGCTAGAGCCCTTCTCGAGAGACACTCTAGCACAGATACGCAGTATTTT | CSARALLERHSSTDTQYF
- | - | TRBJ2-3 | TRBV7-2 | 14 | TGTGCCAGCAGCTCCTCTCGAGGGGCAGATACGCAGTATTTT | CASSSSRGADTQYF
- | - | TRBJ2-7 | TRBV27 | 16 | TGTGCCAGCAGTTTATCCGGTGTCGGAACTTCCTACGAGCAGTACTTC | CASSLSGVGTSYEQYF
TRBD2 | - | TRBJ2-6 | TRBV24-1 | 16 | TGTGCCACCAGCGCGGGAGGGGAAGGTGGGGCCAACGTCCTGACTTTC | CATSAGGEGGANVLTF
TRBD2 | - | TRBJ2-3 | TRBV10-3 | 15 | TGTGCCATCAGTGAACTAGCGGGAAGCACAGATACGCAGTATTTT | CAISELAGSTDTQYF
TRBD1 | many | TRBJ1-1 | TRBV5-5 | 15 | TGTGCCAGCAGCACACTCACAGGGGGCAACACTGAAGCTTTCTTT | CASSTLTGGNTEAFF
- | once | TRBJ2-3 | TRBV12-3/TRBV12-4 | 14 | TGTGCCAGCAGTTTCGGTGTCGGGGGCGGAACGCAGTATTTT | CASSFGVGGGTQYF
TRBD1 | - | TRBJ2-3 | TRBV14 | 15 | TGTGCCAGCAGCCAAGAAGGGACAGGGCGAAATACGCAGTATTTT | CASSQEGTGRNTQYF
- | - | TRBJ2-5 | TRBV20-1 | 11 | TGCAGTGCTAAAGGCGGGACAGAGCAGTACTTC | CSAKGGTEQYF
TRBD2 | many | TRBJ2-3 | TRBV20-1 | 17 | TGCAGTGCTAGAAGGGGCCGGGGGGTAGCGTCCACAGATACGCAGTATTTT | CSARRGRGVASTDTQYF
- | many | TRBJ2-7 | TRBV7-2 | 14 | TGTGCCAGCAGCTTAGCAGGGGGGCCTTACGAGCAGTACTTC | CASSLAGGPYEQYF
TRBD1 | - | TRBJ2-5 | TRBV20-1 | 14 | TGCAGTGCTAGCGGGGACAGGGTCCAAGAGACCCAGTACTTC | CSASGDRVQETQYF
- | - | TRBJ2-7 | TRBV7-2 | 15 | TGTGCCAGCAGCTTAGAGTGGGGGCCGGGCAATGAGCAGTACTTC | CASSLEWGPGNEQYF
- | few | TRBJ1-2 | TRBV14 | 13 | TGTGCCAGCAGCCAGGGACGGACCGATGGCTACACCTTC | CASSQGRTDGYTF
- | few | TRBJ2-6 | TRBV12-3/TRBV12-4 | 14 | TGTGCCAGCAGTTTAGAGGCTGGGGCCAACGTCCTGACTTTC | CASSLEAGANVLTF
- | - | TRBJ2-1 | TRBV27 | 15 | TGTGCCAGCCGCCACAGGGTAGCGTCCTACAATGAGCAGTTCTTC | CASRHRVASYNEQFF
- | - | TRBJ1-2 | TRBV11-2 | 15 | TGTGCCAGCAGCTTAGGGGAGGTATCGAACTATGGCTACACCTTC | CASSLGEVSNYGYTF
- | few | TRBJ2-1 | TRBV20-1 | 12 | TGCAGTGCCTCGGGGCCGGGGGATGAGCAGTTCTTC | CSASGPGDEQFF
- | - | TRBJ1-1 | TRBV25-1 | 13 | TGTGCCAGCAGTGAATACGGGGTAGGTGTAGCTTTCTTT | CASSEYGVGVAFF
- | - | TRBJ2-7 | TRBV20-1 | 12 | TGCAGTGCTATCGCGGACACCTACGAGCAGTACTTC | CSAIADTYEQYF
TRBD1 | - | TRBJ2-7 | TRBV6-2/TRBV6-3 | 17 | TGTGCCAGCAGTTACACTCTGGGGACAGGGATCACCTACGAGCAGTACTTC | CASSYTLGTGITYEQYF
- | - | TRBJ2-7 | TRBV20-1 | 14 | TGCAGTGCTATAGAGAGGGGATCCACCTACGAGCAGTACTTC | CSAIERGSTYEQYF
TRBD2 | - | TRBJ2-1 | TRBV5-8 | 15 | TGTGCCAGCAGCATCGGACTAGCCCGACCCAATGAGCAGTTCTTC | CASSIGLARPNEQFF
- | - | TRBJ2-1 | TRBV2 | 13 | TGTGCCAGCGCTTGGGGCAGGGACAATGAGCAGTTCTTC | CASAWGRDNEQFF
- | once | TRBJ2-3 | TRBV4-2 | 15 | TGTGCCAGCAGCCAAGAAGTAGGGGCCGGAGATACGCAGTATTTT | CASSQEVGAGDTQYF
- | many | TRBJ2-1 | TRBV12-5 | 14 | TGTGCTAGTGGTTCTACCGATTATCGAAATGAGCAGTTCTTC | CASGSTDYRNEQFF
- | - | TRBJ2-3 | TRBV9 | 15 | TGTGCCAGCAGCGCACCCGGACAGATGACAGATACGCAGTATTTT | CASSAPGQMTDTQYF
- | - | TRBJ2-1 | TRBV29-1 | 14 | TGCAGCGTCCCGGACGGATTCCTCTACAATGAGCAGTTCTTC | CSVPDGFLYNEQFF
- | - | TRBJ2-1 | TRBV20-1 | 14 | TGCAGTGCTAGAGTTCCCAGGGGGGAGGCCCCCCCGTTCTTC | CSARVPRGEAPPFF
- | few | TRBJ2-5 | TRBV3-1 | 11 | TGTGCCAGCAGGAGCAGCGAGACCCAGTACTTC | CASRSSETQYF
- | - | TRBJ2-7 | TRBV11-3 | 14 | TGTGCCAGCAGCTTAGGCCAAATTCAAGACGAGCAGTACTTC | CASSLGQIQDEQYF
TRBD2 | many | TRBJ2-3 | TRBV11-2 | 16 | TGTGCCAGCAGCTTCCCCAGGGGACTAGTCACAGATACGCAGTATTTT | CASSFPRGLVTDTQYF
TRBD2 | - | TRBJ2-1 | TRBV25-1 | 19 | TGTGCCAGCAGTGGGGGAGGACTAGCGGGAGGGCCTTGGGACAATGAGCAGTTCTTC | CASSGGGLAGGPWDNEQFF
- | few | TRBJ1-1 | TRBV12-3/TRBV12-4 | 14 | TGTGCCAGCCGCCTGGGACTTCAAAACACTGAAGCTTTCTTT | CASRLGLQNTEAFF